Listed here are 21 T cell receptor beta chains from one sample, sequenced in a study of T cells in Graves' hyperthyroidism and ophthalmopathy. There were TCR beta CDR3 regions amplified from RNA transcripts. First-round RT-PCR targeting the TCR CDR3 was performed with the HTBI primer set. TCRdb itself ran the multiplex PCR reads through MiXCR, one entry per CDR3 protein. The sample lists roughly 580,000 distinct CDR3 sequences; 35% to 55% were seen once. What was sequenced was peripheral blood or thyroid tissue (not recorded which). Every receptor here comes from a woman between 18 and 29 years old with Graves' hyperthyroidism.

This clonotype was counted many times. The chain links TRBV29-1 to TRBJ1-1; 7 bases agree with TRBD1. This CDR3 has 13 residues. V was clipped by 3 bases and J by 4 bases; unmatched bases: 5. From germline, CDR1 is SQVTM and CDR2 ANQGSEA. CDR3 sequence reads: CSVDVGGGTEAFF. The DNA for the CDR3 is TGCAGCGTTGATGTAGGGGGCGGCACTGAAGCTTTCTTT.

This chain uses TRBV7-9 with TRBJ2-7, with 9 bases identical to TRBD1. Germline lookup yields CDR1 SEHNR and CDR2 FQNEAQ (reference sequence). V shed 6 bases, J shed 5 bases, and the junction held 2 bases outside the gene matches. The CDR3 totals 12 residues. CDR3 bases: TGTGCCAGCAGAAGGACAGGGGACGAGCAGTACTTC. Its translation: CASRRTGDEQYF.

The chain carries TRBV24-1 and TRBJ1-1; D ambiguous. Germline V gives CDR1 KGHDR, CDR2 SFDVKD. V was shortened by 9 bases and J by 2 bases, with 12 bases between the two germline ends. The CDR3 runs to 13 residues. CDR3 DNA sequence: TGTGCCACCGACGGCAGCACCAACACTGAAGCTTTCTTT. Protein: CATDGSTNTEAFF.

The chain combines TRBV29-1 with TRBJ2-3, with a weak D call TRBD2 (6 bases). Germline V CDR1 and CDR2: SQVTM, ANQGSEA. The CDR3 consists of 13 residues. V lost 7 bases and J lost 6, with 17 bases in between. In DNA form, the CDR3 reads TGCAGCGCTGGGGAGACCGCGGGGGATACGCAGTATTTT. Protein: CSAGETAGDTQYF.

This CDR3 is CASRLTGFGQPQHF. CDR3 DNA sequence: TGTGCCAGCAGACTTACGGGGTTTGGTCAGCCCCAGCATTTT. The chain is built from TRBV7-9 and TRBJ1-5, with no clear D. Germline V lookup: CDR1 SEHNR, CDR2 FQNEAQ (reference sequence). This CDR3 is 14 amino acids long. The V gene lost 6 bases and the J gene lost 6 bases, with 15 bases spanning the gap. Complete variable domain (other parts from reference TRBV7-9 and TRBJ1-5): DTGVSQNPRHKITKRGQNVTFRCDPISEHNRLYWYRQTLGQGPEFLTYFQNEAQLEKSRLLSDRFSAERPKGSFSTLEIQRTEQGDSAMYLCASRLTGFGQPQHFGDGTRLSIL.

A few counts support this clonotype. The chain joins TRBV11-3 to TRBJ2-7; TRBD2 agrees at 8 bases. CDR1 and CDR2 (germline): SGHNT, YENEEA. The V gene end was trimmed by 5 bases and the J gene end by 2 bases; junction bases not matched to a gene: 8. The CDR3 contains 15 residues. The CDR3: CASSGGLAGPYEQYF. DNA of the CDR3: TGTGCCAGCAGCGGCGGATTAGCGGGACCCTACGAGCAGTACTTC.

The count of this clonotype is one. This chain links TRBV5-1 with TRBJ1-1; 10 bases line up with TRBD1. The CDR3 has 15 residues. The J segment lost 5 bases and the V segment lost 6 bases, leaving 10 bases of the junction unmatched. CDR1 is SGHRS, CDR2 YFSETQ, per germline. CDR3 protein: CASILGTGDTTEAFF. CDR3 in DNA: TGCGCCAGCATCCTGGGGACAGGGGATACGACTGAAGCTTTCTTT.

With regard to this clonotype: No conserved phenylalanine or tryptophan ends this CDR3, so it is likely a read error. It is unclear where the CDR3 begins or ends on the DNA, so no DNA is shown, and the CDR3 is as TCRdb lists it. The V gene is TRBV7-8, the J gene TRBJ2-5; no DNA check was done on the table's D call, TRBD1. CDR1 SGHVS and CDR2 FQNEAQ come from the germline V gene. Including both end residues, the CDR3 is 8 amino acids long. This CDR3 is CASRGANT.

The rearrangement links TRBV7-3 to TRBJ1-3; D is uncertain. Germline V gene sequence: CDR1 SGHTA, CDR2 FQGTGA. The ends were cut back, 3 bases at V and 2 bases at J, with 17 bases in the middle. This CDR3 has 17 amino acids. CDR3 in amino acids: CASSFPVSGWAGNTIYF. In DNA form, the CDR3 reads TGTGCCAGCAGCTTTCCCGTGTCGGGATGGGCTGGAAACACCATATATTTT.

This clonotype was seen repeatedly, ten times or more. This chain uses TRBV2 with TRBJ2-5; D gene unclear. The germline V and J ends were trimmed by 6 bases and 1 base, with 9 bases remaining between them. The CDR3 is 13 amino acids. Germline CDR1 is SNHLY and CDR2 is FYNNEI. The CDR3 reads CASSPDVQETQYF. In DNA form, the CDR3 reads TGTGCCAGCAGCCCTGACGTCCAAGAGACCCAGTACTTC.

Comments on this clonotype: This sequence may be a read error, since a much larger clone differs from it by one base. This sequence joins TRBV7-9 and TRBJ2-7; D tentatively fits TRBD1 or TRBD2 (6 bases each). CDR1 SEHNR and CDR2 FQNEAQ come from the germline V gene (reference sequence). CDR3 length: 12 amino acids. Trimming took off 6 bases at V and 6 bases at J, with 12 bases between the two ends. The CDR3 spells CASSFGGPEQYF. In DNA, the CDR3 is TGTGCCAGCAGTTTTGGGGGGCCCGAGCAGTACTTC.

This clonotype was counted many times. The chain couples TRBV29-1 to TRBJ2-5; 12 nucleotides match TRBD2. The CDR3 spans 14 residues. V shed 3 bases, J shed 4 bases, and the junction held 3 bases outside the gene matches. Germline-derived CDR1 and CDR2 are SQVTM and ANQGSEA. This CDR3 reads CSVDGLAGPETQYF. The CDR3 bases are TGCAGCGTTGACGGACTAGCGGGACCAGAGACCCAGTACTTC.

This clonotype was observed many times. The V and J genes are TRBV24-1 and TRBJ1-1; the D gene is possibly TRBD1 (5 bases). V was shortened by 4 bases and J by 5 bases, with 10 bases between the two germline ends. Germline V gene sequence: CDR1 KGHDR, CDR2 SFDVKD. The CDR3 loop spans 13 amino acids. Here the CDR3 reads CATSEGERTEAFF. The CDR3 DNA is TGTGCCACCAGTGAGGGGGAGCGTACTGAAGCTTTCTTT.

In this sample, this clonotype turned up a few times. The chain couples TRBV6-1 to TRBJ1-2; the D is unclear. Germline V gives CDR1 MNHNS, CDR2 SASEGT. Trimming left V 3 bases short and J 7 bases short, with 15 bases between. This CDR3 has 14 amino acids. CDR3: CASSEMGVLGGYTF. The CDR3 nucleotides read TGTGCCAGCAGTGAGATGGGAGTGCTCGGTGGCTACACCTTC.

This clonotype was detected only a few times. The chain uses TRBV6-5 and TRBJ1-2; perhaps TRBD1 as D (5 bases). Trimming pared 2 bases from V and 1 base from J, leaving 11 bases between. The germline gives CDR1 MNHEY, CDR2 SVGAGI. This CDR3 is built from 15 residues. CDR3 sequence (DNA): TGTGCCAGCAGTTACCGGCTGGGGGTTAACTATGGCTACACCTTC. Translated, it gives CASSYRLGVNYGYTF.

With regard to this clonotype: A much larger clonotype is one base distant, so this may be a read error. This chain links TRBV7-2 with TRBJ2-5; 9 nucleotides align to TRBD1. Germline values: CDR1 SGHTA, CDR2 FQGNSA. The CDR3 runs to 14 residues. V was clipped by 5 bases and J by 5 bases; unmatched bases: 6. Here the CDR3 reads CASSKGQGRETQYF. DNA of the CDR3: TGTGCCAGCAGCAAAGGACAGGGGCGGGAGACCCAGTACTTC.

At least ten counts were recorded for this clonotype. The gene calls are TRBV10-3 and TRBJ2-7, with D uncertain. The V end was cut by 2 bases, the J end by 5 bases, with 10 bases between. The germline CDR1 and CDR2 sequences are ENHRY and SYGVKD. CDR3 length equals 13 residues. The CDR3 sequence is CAISEGHRDEQYF. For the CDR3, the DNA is TGTGCCATCAGTGAGGGCCATCGGGACGAGCAGTACTTC.

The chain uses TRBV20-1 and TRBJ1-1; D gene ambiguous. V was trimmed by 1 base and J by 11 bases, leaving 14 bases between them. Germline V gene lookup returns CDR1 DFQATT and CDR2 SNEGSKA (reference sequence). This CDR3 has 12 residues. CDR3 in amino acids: CSARARIEAAFF. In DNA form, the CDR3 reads TGCAGTGCTAGAGCCCGGATTGAGGCGGCTTTCTTT.

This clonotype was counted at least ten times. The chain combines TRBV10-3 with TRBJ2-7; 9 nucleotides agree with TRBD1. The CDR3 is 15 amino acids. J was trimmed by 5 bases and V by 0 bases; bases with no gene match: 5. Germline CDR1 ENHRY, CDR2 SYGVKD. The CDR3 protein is CAISESRTGADEQYF. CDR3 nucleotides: TGTGCCATCAGTGAGTCGCGGACAGGGGCGGACGAGCAGTACTTC.

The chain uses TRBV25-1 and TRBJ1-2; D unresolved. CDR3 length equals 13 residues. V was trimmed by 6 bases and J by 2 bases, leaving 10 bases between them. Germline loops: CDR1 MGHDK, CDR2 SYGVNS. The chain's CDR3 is CASSHTANYGYTF. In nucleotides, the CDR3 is TGTGCCAGCAGCCATACAGCAAACTATGGCTACACCTTC.

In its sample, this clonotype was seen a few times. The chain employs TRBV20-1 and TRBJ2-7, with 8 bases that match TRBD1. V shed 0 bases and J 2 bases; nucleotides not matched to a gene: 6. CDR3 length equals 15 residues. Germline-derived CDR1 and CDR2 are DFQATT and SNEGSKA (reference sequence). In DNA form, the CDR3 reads TGCAGTGCTAGAGATGGGGGACAGGTGGCCTACGAGCAGTACTTC. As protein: CSARDGGQVAYEQYF.